The TCR beta chain under discussion was sequenced for a study of vaccination effects on CD4 cells after COVID-19. The study, taken as a whole, reports: Within healthy vaccinees, only 1 of 255 vaccine-induced clones displayed cross-reactivity with common cold coronaviruses. Only a few convalescent patients and no early post-infection timepoints featured in the study. At late timepoints after vaccination, vaccine- and infection-induced clones shrank markedly.

Sequencing was preceded by expansion of antigen-specific CD4+ T cells with viral peptide pools in the ViraFEST assay. After less than twelve days in culture, the CD4+ T cells were isolated. Each vaccine recipient was nucleocapsid antibody negative and had no prior SARS-CoV-2 infection. They grew roughly 2 million PBMC in each well, adding approximately 10 IU/ml IL-2 and 8.5 to 10 ug/ml peptides. Notes on this clone: Its target is unknown.

Germline CDR1 reads SGHVS; CDR2 reads FQNEAQ. There are 14 residues in the CDR3. V lost 6 bases, J lost 1 base, and 9 bases lay in between. The method was immunoSEQ multiplex PCR; TCRdb's version includes in-frame clones alone and lacks a portion of them. The table shows about 73,000 clones, with around 78% occurring only once. The receptor was isolated from a human donor who received a COVID-19 vaccine. Here the sequenced sample was CD4+ T cells from PBMCs cultured with SARS-CoV-2 spike peptides, taken before COVID-19 vaccination. V and J are TRBV7-8 and TRBJ1-4; TRBD1 is a possible D gene (6 bases). CDR3 amino acids: CASRRTETNEKLFF. CDR3 bases: TGTGCCAGCAGACGGACAGAAACTAATGAAAAACTGTTTTTT.